This TCR beta chain was identified during a study of blood T cell repertoires in COVID-19. Study-wide background: Acute and convalescent COVID-19 samples came from the United States, Italy and Spain. From T cells, B-cell-depleted T cells, or PBMCs came the material, which was cDNA or gDNA.

Authors' processing steps: The assay estimated nucleated cells by amplifying reference gene primers. The assay was immunoSEQ multiplex PCR, and TCRdb's table has in-frame clones only and misses some. V and J calls and clone size come straight from that table; D and trimming were deduced from the DNA. Of some 180,000 clones in the sample, roughly 85% were seen once. The sequence was obtained from a man aged 55-75 years with active or convalescent COVID-19. Sequenced input: peripheral blood.

The CDR3 sequence: CASSLANSPLHF. The DNA of the CDR3 is TGTGCCAGCAGTTTAGCGAATTCACCCCTCCACTTT. This chain uses TRBV27 with TRBJ1-6; the D is unclear. Trimming cost V 2 bases and J 7 bases, with 3 bases left between them. CDR3 length: 12 amino acids. From germline, CDR1 is MNHEY and CDR2 SMNVEV (reference sequence).